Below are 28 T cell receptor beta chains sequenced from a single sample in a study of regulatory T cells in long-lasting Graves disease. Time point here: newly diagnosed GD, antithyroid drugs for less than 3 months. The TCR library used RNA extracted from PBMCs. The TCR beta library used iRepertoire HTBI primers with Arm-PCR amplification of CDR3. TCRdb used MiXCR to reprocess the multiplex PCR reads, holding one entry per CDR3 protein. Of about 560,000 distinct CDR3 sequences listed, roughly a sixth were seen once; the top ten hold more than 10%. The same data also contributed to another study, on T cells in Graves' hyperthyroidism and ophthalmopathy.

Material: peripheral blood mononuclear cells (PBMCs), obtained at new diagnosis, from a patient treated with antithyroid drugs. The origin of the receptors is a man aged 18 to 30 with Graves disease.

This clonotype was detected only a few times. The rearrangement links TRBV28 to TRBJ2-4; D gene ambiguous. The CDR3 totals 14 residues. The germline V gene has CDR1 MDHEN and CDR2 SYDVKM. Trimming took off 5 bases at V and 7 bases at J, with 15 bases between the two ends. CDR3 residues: CASSLGIGRNIQYF. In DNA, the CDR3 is TGTGCCAGCAGTCTCGGCATAGGAAGGAACATTCAGTACTTC.

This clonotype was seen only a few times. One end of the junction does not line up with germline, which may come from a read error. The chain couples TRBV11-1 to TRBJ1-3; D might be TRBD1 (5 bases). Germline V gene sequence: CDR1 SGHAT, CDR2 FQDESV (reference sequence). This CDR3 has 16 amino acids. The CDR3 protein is CASSRRVPMNGDTIYF. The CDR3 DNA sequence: TGTGCCAGCAGCCGCAGGGTGCCGATGAATGGAGACACCATATATTTT.

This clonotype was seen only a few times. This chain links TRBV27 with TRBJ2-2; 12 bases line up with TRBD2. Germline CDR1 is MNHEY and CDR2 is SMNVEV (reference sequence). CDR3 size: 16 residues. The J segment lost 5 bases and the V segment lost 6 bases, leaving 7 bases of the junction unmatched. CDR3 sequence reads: CASSLVGTSGTGELFF. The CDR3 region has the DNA TGTGCCAGCAGCCTTGTAGGGACTAGCGGGACCGGGGAGCTGTTTTTT.

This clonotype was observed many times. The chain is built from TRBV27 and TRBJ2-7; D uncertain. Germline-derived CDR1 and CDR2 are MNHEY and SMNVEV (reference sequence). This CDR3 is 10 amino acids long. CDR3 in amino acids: CASSPRSFFV. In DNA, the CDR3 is TGTGCCAGCAGTCCGAGGTCCTTCTTCGTC.

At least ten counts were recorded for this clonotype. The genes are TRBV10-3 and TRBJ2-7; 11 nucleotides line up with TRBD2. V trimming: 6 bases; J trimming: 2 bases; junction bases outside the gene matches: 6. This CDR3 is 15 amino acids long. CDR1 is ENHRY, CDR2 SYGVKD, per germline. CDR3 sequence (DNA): TGTGCCATCAGGATGGGACTAGCGGAGACCTACGAGCAGTACTTC. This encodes CAIRMGLAETYEQYF.

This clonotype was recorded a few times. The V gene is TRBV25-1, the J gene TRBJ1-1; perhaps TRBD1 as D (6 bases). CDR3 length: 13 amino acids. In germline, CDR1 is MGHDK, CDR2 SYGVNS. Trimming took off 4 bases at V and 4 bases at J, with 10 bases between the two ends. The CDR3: CASSGTEITEAFF. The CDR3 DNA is TGTGCCAGCAGTGGGACAGAGATCACTGAAGCTTTCTTT.

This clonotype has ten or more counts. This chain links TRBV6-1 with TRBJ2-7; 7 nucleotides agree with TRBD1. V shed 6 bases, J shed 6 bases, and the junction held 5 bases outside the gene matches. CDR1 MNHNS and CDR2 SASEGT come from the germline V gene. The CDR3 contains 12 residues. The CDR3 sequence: CASSSTGSEQYF. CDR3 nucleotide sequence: TGTGCCAGCAGCTCGACAGGGTCCGAGCAGTACTTC.

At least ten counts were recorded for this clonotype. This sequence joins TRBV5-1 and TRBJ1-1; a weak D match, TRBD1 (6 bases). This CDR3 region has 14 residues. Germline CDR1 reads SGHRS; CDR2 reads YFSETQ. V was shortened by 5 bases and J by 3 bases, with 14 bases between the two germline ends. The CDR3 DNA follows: TGCGCCAGCAGACCGACAGGATGGGACACTGAAGCTTTCTTT. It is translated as CASRPTGWDTEAFF. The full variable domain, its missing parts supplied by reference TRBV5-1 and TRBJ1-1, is KAGVTQTPRYLIKTRGQQVTLSCSPISGHRSVSWYQQTPGQGLQFLFEYFSETQRNKGNFPGRFSGRQFSNSRSEMNVSTLELGDSALYLCASRPTGWDTEAFFGQGTRLTVV.

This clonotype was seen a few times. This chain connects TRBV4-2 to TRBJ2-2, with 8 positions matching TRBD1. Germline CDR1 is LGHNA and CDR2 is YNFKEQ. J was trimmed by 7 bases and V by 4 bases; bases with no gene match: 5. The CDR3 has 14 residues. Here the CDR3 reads CASSPDDRGGELFF. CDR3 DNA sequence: TGTGCCAGCAGCCCAGACGACAGGGGCGGGGAGCTGTTTTTT.

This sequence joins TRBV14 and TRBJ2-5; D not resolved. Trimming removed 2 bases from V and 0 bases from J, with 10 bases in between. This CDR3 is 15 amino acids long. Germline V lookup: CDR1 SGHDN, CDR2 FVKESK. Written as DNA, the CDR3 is TGTGCCAGCAGCCAAACGGGTTGGTACCAAGAGACCCAGTACTTC. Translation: CASSQTGWYQETQYF.

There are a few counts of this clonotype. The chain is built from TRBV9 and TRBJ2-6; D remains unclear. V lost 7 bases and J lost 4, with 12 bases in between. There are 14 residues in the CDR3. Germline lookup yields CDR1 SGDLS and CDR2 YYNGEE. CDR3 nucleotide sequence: TGTGCCAGCGGCAGCGACGCGGGGGCCAACGTCCTGACTTTC. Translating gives CASGSDAGANVLTF.

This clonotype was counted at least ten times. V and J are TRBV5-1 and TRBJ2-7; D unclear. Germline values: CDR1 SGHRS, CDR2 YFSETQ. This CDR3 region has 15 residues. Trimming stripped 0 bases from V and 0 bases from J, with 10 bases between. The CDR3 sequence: CASSLVSASSYEQYF. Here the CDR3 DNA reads TGCGCCAGCAGCTTGGTGTCAGCAAGCTCCTACGAGCAGTACTTC.

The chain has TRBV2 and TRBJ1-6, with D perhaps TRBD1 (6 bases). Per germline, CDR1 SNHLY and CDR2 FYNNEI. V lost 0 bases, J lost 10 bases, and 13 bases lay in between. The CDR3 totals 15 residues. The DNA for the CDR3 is TGTGCCAGCAGTGAAGCCCAGGGGATGGGGTCACCCCTCCACTTT. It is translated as CASSEAQGMGSPLHF.

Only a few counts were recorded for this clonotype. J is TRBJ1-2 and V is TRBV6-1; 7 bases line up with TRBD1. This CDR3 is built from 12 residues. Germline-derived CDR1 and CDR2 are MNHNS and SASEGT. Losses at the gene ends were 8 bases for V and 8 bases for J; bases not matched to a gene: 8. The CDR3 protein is CASAGGGWGYTF. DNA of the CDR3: TGTGCCAGCGCAGGGGGAGGGTGGGGCTACACCTTC.

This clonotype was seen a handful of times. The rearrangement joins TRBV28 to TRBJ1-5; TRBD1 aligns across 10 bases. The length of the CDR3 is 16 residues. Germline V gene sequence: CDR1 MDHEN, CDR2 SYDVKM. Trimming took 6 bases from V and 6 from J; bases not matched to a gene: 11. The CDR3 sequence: CASSEIRTGGTQPQHF. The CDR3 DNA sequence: TGTGCCAGCAGCGAAATCAGGACAGGGGGGACTCAGCCCCAGCATTTT.

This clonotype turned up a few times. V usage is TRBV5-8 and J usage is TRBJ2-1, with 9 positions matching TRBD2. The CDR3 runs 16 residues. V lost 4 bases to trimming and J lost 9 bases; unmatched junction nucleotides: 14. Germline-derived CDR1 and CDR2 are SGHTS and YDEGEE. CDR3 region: CASSLSGRGGYGEQFF. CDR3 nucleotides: TGTGCCAGCAGCCTCTCGGGGCGGGGGGGCTACGGTGAGCAGTTCTTC.

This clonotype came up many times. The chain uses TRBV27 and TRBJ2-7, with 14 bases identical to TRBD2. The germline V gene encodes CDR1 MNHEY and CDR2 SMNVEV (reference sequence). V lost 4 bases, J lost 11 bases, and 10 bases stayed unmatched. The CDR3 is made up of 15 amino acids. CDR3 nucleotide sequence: TGTGCCAGCAGTTCTGGGACTAGCGGGAGAGTATCGGAGTACTTC. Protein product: CASSSGTSGRVSEYF.

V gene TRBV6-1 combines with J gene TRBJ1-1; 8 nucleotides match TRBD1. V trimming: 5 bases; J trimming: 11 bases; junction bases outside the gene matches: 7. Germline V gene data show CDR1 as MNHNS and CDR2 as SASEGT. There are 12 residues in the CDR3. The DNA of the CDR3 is TGTGCCAGCAGTCCCCAGGGGGCAGGGGCTTTCTTT. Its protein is CASSPQGAGAFF.

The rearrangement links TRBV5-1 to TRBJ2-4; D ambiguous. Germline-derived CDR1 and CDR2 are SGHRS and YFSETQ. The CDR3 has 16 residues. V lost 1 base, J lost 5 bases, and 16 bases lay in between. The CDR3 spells CASSLLPATAENIQYF. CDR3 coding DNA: TGCGCCAGCAGCTTGCTACCCGCCACGGCAGAAAACATTCAGTACTTC.

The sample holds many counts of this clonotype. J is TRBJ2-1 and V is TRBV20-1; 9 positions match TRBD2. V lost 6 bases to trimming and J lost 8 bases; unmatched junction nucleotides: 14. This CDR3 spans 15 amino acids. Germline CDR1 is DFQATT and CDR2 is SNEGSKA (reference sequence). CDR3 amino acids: CSAADGAGGPHEQFF. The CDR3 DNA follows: TGCAGTGCCGCCGACGGAGCGGGAGGTCCCCATGAGCAGTTCTTC.

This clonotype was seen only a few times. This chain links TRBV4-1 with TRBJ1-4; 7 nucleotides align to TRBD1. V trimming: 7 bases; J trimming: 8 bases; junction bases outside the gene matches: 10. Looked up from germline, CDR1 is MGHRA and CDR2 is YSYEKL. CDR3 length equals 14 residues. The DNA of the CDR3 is TGCGCCAGCAACCAGGGGGGCAGTACGGAAAAACTGTTTTTT. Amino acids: CASNQGGSTEKLFF.

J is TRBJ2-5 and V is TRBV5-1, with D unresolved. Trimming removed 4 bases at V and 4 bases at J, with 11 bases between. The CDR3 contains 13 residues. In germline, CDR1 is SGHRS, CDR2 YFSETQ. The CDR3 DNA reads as TGCGCCAGCAGCGAGCCCCCCATAGAGACCCAGTACTTC. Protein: CASSEPPIETQYF.

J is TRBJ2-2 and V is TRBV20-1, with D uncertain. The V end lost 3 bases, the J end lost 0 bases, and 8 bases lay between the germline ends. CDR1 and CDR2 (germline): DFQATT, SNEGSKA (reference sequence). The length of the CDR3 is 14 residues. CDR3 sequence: CSASRLTNTGELFF. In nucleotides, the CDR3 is TGCAGTGCTAGTCGGCTAACGAACACCGGGGAGCTGTTTTTT.

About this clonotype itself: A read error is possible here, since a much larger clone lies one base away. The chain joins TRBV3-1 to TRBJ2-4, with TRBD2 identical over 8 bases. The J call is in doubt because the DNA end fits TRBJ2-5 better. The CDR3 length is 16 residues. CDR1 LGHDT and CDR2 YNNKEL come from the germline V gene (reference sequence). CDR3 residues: CASSQGRAGVEGTQYF. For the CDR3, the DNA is TGTGCCAGCAGCCAAGGCCGAGCGGGAGTTGAAGGGACCCAGTACTTC.

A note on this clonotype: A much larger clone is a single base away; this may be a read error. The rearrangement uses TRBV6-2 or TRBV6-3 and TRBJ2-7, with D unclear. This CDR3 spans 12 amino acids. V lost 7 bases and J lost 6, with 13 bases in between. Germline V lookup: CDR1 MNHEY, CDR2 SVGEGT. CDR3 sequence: CASTQPTCEQYF. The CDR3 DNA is TGTGCCAGCACCCAGCCCACCTGCGAGCAGTACTTC.

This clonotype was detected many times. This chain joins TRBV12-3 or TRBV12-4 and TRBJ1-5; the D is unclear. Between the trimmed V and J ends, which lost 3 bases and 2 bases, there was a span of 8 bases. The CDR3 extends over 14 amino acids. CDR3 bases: TGTGCCAGCAGTTTGAACGGTCGCAATCAGCCCCAGCATTTT. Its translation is CASSLNGRNQPQHF.

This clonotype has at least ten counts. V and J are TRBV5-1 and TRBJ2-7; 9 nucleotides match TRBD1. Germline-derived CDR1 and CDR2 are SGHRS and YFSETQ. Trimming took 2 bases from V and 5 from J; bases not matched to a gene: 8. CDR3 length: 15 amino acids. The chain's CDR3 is CASSLVYRGLDEQYF. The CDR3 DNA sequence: TGCGCCAGCAGCTTAGTTTACAGGGGGCTCGACGAGCAGTACTTC.

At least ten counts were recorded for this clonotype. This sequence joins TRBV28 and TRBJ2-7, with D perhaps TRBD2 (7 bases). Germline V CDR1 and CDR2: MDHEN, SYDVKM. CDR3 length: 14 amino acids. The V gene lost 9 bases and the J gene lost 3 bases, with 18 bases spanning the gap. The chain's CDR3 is CASSGGQPGYEQYF. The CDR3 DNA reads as TGTGCCAGTTCCGGGGGGCAGCCAGGCTACGAGCAGTACTTC.